In this sample, the clone carrying this T cell receptor beta chain turned up a few times. Its antigen remains unidentified. The data derive from a study of blood T cells in healthy people across ages. General study points: Expanded clonotype changes were possibly confounded by unknown donor CMV status. Diversity of TCR beta per million T cells declined in a roughly linear way with age. Calculation of diversity from one million T cells yielded estimates considered to be underestimates.

Sample-barcoded 5' priming and a J-beta primer mix drove a second PCR of about 6 to 12 cycles. TCRdb processed the 5' RACE reads anew with MiXCR; each CDR3 protein has one entry. The sample lists 1.5 million to 2 million distinct CDR3 sequences; 28% were seen once. The V gene end was trimmed by 5 bases and the J gene end by 11 bases; junction bases not matched to a gene: 14. CDR3 length equals 14 residues. Germline CDR1 is SGHVS and CDR2 is FNYEAQ. Sequencing used blood. The receptor was derived from a woman younger than 45 in good health. This rearrangement joins TRBV7-6 to TRBJ1-1, with 7 nucleotides matching TRBD1. CDR3 residues: CASSLNRGGSGAFF. The DNA of the CDR3 is TGTGCCAGCAGCCTCAATCGAGGGGGCTCGGGGGCTTTCTTT.